This entry lists 21 T cell receptor beta chains sequenced from one sample in a study of naive and memory T cell subsets. For blood and skin samples, reverse transcription used TCR alpha and beta constant primers. MiXCR, run by TCRdb on the UMI-ligation and nested PCR reads, gives a single entry per CDR3 protein. The table records some 20,000 distinct CDR3 sequences, roughly 9% of them present only once. Treatment given: skin biopsy from PPD injection site in Mantoux-positive individual. Unsorted total RNA, about 1 to 1000 ng, was DNase treated before reverse transcription. This specimen consisted of skin, obtained from a tuberculin skin test site. The source is an adult in good health.

This clonotype was seen a few times. The chain carries TRBV3-1 and TRBJ2-7, with D perhaps matching TRBD2 (6 bases). The germline V gene has CDR1 LGHDT and CDR2 YNNKEL (reference sequence). V gave up 6 bases and J gave up 6 bases, with 18 bases separating them. This CDR3 contains 14 residues. CDR3 sequence (DNA): TGTGCCAGCAGGCCGGGACTCACCCCTGCCGAGCAGTACTTC. Residues: CASRPGLTPAEQYF.

Many counts were recorded for this clonotype. The chain couples TRBV25-1 to TRBJ2-7, with 8 bases aligning to TRBD1. The ends lost 3 bases at V and 2 bases at J; junction bases unmatched: 6. This CDR3 is built from 15 residues. Germline CDR1 and CDR2: MGHDK and SYGVNS. The CDR3, as DNA: TGTGCCAGCAGTGACCCGGGACAGGATACCTACGAGCAGTACTTC. Translated, it gives CASSDPGQDTYEQYF.

J is TRBJ1-1 and V is TRBV19, with 8 bases that match TRBD1. V was pared by 3 bases and J by 6 bases, with 15 bases of the junction left unmatched. Germline V gene sequence: CDR1 LNHDA, CDR2 SQIVND (reference sequence). The CDR3 has 17 residues. The CDR3 reads CASSIRPGDRGPPEAFF. DNA of the CDR3: TGTGCCAGTAGTATTCGCCCTGGCGACAGGGGTCCCCCTGAAGCTTTCTTT.

This clonotype was seen at least ten times. The chain couples TRBV9 to TRBJ2-3, with a weak D call TRBD2 (6 bases). The germline V gene has CDR1 SGDLS and CDR2 YYNGEE. Deletions cut 7 bases from V and 6 bases from J, with 21 bases between. The length of the CDR3 is 15 residues. CDR3 nucleotides: TGTGCCAGCTCTTTCCGGGGGAAGGGATTGGATACGCAGTATTTT. It codes for CASSFRGKGLDTQYF.

This clonotype was seen only a few times. V usage is TRBV24-1 and J usage is TRBJ1-1; the D gene is possibly TRBD1 (5 bases). This CDR3 is 13 amino acids long. Trimming took off 12 bases at V and 7 bases at J, with 20 bases between the two ends. Germline V gene data show CDR1 as KGHDR and CDR2 as SFDVKD. The CDR3 DNA sequence: TGTGCCGCGACAGCAAGCTGGGGTGGTGAAGCTTTCTTT. It translates to CAATASWGGEAFF.

In its sample, this clonotype was seen many times. The V call is TRBV13, the J call TRBJ2-7; possible D gene TRBD1, 5 bases. Trimming pared 4 bases from V and 6 bases from J, leaving 10 bases between. The CDR3 covers 12 residues. The germline gives CDR1 PRHDT, CDR2 FYEKMQ (reference sequence). The DNA for the CDR3 is TGTGCCAGCAGCTCCAGGGTGCCCGAGCAGTACTTC. Translation gives CASSSRVPEQYF.

This clonotype occurred once. This chain links TRBV2 with TRBJ1-4; TRBD1 matches 10 bases. The CDR3 length is 14 residues. V lost 6 bases to trimming and J lost 8 bases; unmatched junction nucleotides: 6. Germline V gives CDR1 SNHLY, CDR2 FYNNEI. CDR3 amino acids: CASRSTGGREKLFF. DNA for the CDR3: TGTGCCAGCAGATCGACAGGGGGCAGAGAAAAACTGTTTTTT. The full variable domain, completed using reference TRBV2 and TRBJ1-4, is EPEVTQTPSHQVTQMGQEVILRCVPISNHLYFYWYRQILGQKVEFLVSFYNNEISEKSEIFDDQFSVERPDGSNFTLKIRSTKLEDSAMYFCASRSTGGREKLFFGSGTQLSVL.

The chain is built from TRBV19 and TRBJ2-6; the D gene is possibly TRBD2 (6 bases). CDR1 LNHDA and CDR2 SQIVND come from the germline V gene (reference sequence). V was cut by 5 bases and J by 1 base, with 18 bases left in between. The CDR3 covers 18 residues. CDR3 DNA: TGTGCCAGTAGTCCTCGGAGGGACTGGGATTCTGGGGCCAACGTCCTGACTTTC. Its translation: CASSPRRDWDSGANVLTF.

This clonotype was seen only a few times. This chain links TRBV6-5 with TRBJ2-5; either TRBD1 or TRBD2 may supply D (5 bases each). The CDR3 runs 15 residues. Germline loops: CDR1 MNHEY, CDR2 SVGAGI. V was trimmed by 4 bases and J by 4 bases, leaving 16 bases between them. CDR3: CASSLRGRGSETQYF. DNA of the CDR3: TGTGCCAGCAGTTTGAGGGGTAGAGGTTCAGAGACCCAGTACTTC.

This clonotype was found many times. Here the CDR3 reads CASSLRSTGAGNTIYF. The CDR3 DNA reads as TGTGCCAGCAGCTTAAGATCGACAGGGGCTGGAAACACCATATATTTT. The rearrangement joins TRBV7-2 to TRBJ1-3, with 8 bases fitting TRBD1. V was clipped by 2 bases and J by 2 bases; unmatched bases: 5. The CDR3 has 16 residues. Germline lookup yields CDR1 SGHTA and CDR2 FQGNSA.

This clonotype appeared a few times. The chain employs TRBV5-6 and TRBJ2-1, with a possible D match to TRBD2 (5 bases). The CDR3 is 13 residues long. V dropped 3 bases and J dropped 7 bases, with 11 bases sitting between them. Germline values: CDR1 SGHDT, CDR2 YYEEEE. The CDR3 DNA sequence: TGTGCCAGCAGCTGGACGACGGGGAATGAGCAGTTCTTC. Translated: CASSWTTGNEQFF.

This clonotype ranks as medium-sized. The chain recombines TRBV24-1 with TRBJ2-1; 7 nucleotides line up with TRBD2. The CDR3 covers 15 residues. Trimming at V came to 0 bases and at J to 6 bases, leaving 4 bases not matched to a gene. Per germline, CDR1 KGHDR and CDR2 SFDVKD. Written as DNA, the CDR3 is TGTGCCACCAGTGATTTGCACGGGACTATCAATGAGCAGTTCTTC. Protein: CATSDLHGTINEQFF.

This clonotype was counted only a few times. The CDR3 sequence is CASSDTGTGGNEQFF. The CDR3 DNA reads TGTGCCAGCAGTGATACCGGGACAGGGGGCAATGAGCAGTTCTTC. The chain couples TRBV6-1 to TRBJ2-1, with 11 nucleotides matching TRBD1. The V gene end was trimmed by 3 bases and the J gene end by 6 bases; junction bases not matched to a gene: 4. Germline-derived CDR1 and CDR2 are MNHNS and SASEGT. The CDR3 has 15 residues.

Of note for this clonotype: This may be a read error: a much more frequent sequence differs by one nucleotide. This sequence joins TRBV29-1 and TRBJ1-1; D is possibly TRBD1 (5 bases). V was cut by 5 bases and J by 3 bases, with 10 bases left in between. Germline CDR1 and CDR2: SQVTM and ANQGSEA. The CDR3 consists of 12 residues. The DNA of the CDR3 is TGCAGCGTTATGGGGCGGGACACTGAAGCTTTCTTT. It encodes CSVMGRDTEAFF.

The J gene is TRBJ2-7, the V gene TRBV12-3 or TRBV12-4; the match to TRBD1 covers 7 bases. This CDR3 spans 13 amino acids. Trimming removed 3 bases from V and 6 bases from J; junction bases left unmatched: 5. CDR3 DNA sequence: TGTGCCAGCAGTTTTTACAGGGGAAGCGAGCAGTACTTC. Translation gives CASSFYRGSEQYF.

The chain couples TRBV19 to TRBJ1-5; D is unresolved. Trimming removed 1 base at V and 1 base at J, with 8 bases between. Germline assignment: CDR1 LNHDA and CDR2 SQIVND (reference sequence). CDR3 size: 15 residues. CDR3: CASSIGLASNQPQHF. In DNA form, the CDR3 reads TGTGCCAGTAGTATAGGGCTCGCCAGCAATCAGCCCCAGCATTTT.

This chain links TRBV19 with TRBJ2-2; TRBD1 matches 7 bases. V shed 3 bases, J shed 2 bases, and the junction held 3 bases outside the gene matches. The CDR3 loop spans 15 amino acids. Germline CDR1 LNHDA, CDR2 SQIVND (reference sequence). The CDR3 loop is CASSIRGFNTGELFF. The CDR3, as DNA: TGTGCCAGTAGTATCAGGGGGTTCAACACCGGGGAGCTGTTTTTT.

Relative to its sample, this clonotype is medium-sized (0.01 to 0.1%). The chain combines TRBV24-1 with TRBJ2-1; possibly TRBD2 for D (5 bases). Germline CDR1 and CDR2: KGHDR and SFDVKD. Trimming cost V 1 base and J 9 bases, with 12 bases left between them. The CDR3 covers 14 residues. The CDR3 reads CATSDFPGYGEQFF. CDR3 nucleotides: TGTGCCACCAGTGATTTCCCGGGGTACGGTGAGCAGTTCTTC.

This clonotype has a handful of counts. The J gene is TRBJ2-3, the V gene TRBV12-3 or TRBV12-4; the match to TRBD1 covers 11 bases. The CDR3 spans 15 residues. V was pared by 7 bases and J by 4 bases, with 7 bases of the junction left unmatched. The CDR3 sequence: CASKGGTGGSDTQYF. CDR3 coding DNA: TGTGCCAGCAAAGGCGGGACAGGGGGTTCAGATACGCAGTATTTT.

This clonotype was picked up many times. The chain links TRBV20-1 to TRBJ2-5, with TRBD2 identical over 14 bases. V was pared by 5 bases and J by 2 bases, with 4 bases of the junction left unmatched. CDR3 size: 15 residues. Germline values: CDR1 DFQATT, CDR2 SNEGSKA (reference sequence). CDR3 nucleotides: TGCAGTGCTTGGACTAGCGGGAGGAATCAAGAGACCCAGTACTTC. Translated: CSAWTSGRNQETQYF.

The gene calls are TRBV12-3 or TRBV12-4 and TRBJ2-1, with 8 bases fitting TRBD1. The CDR3 is made up of 16 amino acids. V shed 3 bases and J 8 bases; nucleotides not matched to a gene: 12. The CDR3 protein is CASSFSVSGGLYEQFF. DNA of the CDR3: TGTGCCAGCAGTTTCTCGGTCTCAGGGGGCTTGTATGAGCAGTTCTTC.